This TCR beta chain stems from a study of post-analysis software for immune sequencing data. Study background: Multiple sclerosis in the patients followed relapsing-remitting, secondary progressive and progressive-relapsing courses. Regarding the study as a whole: A significant reduction in normalized Chao1 diversity was observed in multiple sclerosis patients versus controls. When patients were compared with controls, a handful of TRBV segments were more frequent, TRBV5-6, TRBV5-1 and TRBV20-1 among them.

Each TCR beta cDNA library carried unique molecular identifiers. One entry per CDR3 protein results from TCRdb running MiXCR on the PCR reads. The sample lists hundreds of thousands of distinct CDR3 sequences; roughly three fifths were seen once. The CDR3 contains 15 residues. Per the germline V gene, CDR1 is SQVTM and CDR2 is ANQGSEA. Trimming cost V 4 bases and J 0 bases, with 13 bases left between them. The table lists this clonotype with a few counts. Its antigen remains unidentified. The sample comprised blood. The chain employs TRBV29-1 and TRBJ1-5; D possibly corresponds to TRBD1 (5 bases). The sequence derives from a girl aged 2-10 years with multiple sclerosis. The CDR3 reads CSVGWGRASNQPQHF. The CDR3 nucleotides are TGCAGCGTTGGTTGGGGCAGGGCTAGCAATCAGCCCCAGCATTTT. Filled out from reference TRBV29-1 and TRBJ1-5, the complete variable domain reads SAVISQKPSRDICQRGTSLTIQCQVDSQVTMMFWYRQQPGQSLTLIATANQGSEATYESGFVIDKFPISRPNLTFSTLTVSNMSPEDSSIYLCSVGWGRASNQPQHFGDGTRLSIL.